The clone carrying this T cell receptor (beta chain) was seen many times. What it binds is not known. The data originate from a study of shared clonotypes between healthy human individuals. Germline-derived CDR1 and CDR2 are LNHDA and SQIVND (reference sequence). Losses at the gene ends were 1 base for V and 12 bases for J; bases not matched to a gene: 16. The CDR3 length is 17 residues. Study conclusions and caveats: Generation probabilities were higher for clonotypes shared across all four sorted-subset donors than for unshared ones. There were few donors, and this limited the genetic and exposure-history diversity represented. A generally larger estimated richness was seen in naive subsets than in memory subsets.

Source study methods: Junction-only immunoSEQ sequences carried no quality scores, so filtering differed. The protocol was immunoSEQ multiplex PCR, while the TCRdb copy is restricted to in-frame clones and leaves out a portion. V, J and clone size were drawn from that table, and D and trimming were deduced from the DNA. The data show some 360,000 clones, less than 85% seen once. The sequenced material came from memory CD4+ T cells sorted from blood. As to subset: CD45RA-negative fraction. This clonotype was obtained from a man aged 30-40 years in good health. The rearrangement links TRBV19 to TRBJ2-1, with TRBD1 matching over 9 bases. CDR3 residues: CASSIVSGQGRRDGQFF. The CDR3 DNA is TGTGCCAGTAGTATAGTAAGTGGACAGGGGAGGCGCGACGGGCAGTTCTTC.